This T cell receptor beta chain was obtained from a study of cytomegalovirus exposure and HLA in healthy donors. Overall study context: Across about 400 genotyped donors, 81% landed in the Caucasian-associated ancestry cluster. General study points: Immune exposure was documented only through CMV serostatus. Presence/absence analyses took donor sequencing depth as roughly uniform. What a later analysis showed was that several of the most significant clusters appeared linked to common viral pathogens.

It was with 60 Vbeta and 13 Jbeta primers that the PCR ran. Measured with immunoSEQ multiplex PCR; TCRdb has only the in-frame clones, and not every one. Its clone listing holds approximately 50,000 clones. As regards this clone: Its antigen is currently unknown.

The sample taken for sequencing was PBMCs. This receptor was taken from a male donor in good health and CMV-seronegative.

The CDR3, as DNA: TGTGCCAGCAGCTTCGGGACTAGCGGGGGGTTAAACAATGAGCAGTTCTTC. It encodes CASSFGTSGGLNNEQFF. The rearrangement uses TRBV7-8 and TRBJ2-1; TRBD2 matches 15 bases. V shed 3 bases, J shed 5 bases, and the junction held 5 bases outside the gene matches. This CDR3 region has 17 residues. Germline V lookup: CDR1 SGHVS, CDR2 FQNEAQ.